One sample yielded the 9 T cell receptor beta chains listed below, sequenced in a study of OX40 agonist ivuxolimab in advanced cancers. Libraries were prepared by immunoSEQ multiplex PCR; TCRdb keeps only in-frame clonotypes and omits some of them. This sample has roughly 80,000 clones, with around nine tenths found just once. The material was CD4+ or CD8+ T cells sorted from blood, obtained in a trial of the OX40 agonist ivuxolimab. Receptors originate from an adult with an advanced solid tumor such as melanoma, head and neck, liver or kidney cancer.

This chain joins TRBV29-1 and TRBJ2-1; weak D call: TRBD1 (5 bases). The CDR3 covers 13 residues. The V end was cut by 4 bases, the J end by 4 bases, with 11 bases between. Germline assignment: CDR1 SQVTM and CDR2 ANQGSEA. This chain's CDR3 is CSVGQLNYNEQFF. The CDR3 DNA follows: TGCAGCGTTGGACAGTTAAATTACAATGAGCAGTTCTTC.

The chain uses TRBV2 and TRBJ1-6, with TRBD1 as a possible D gene (6 bases). V was shortened by 3 bases and J by 8 bases, with 14 bases between the two germline ends. From germline, CDR1 is SNHLY and CDR2 FYNNEI. The CDR3 sequence is 15 residues long. In DNA, the CDR3 is TGTGCCAGCAGTGAGAGCTCAGGGGCCCATTCACCCCTCCACTTT. Its protein product is CASSESSGAHSPLHF.

This rearrangement joins TRBV6-1 to TRBJ2-1, with unresolved D. Deletions cut 1 base from V and 6 bases from J, with 4 bases between. The CDR3 extends over 12 amino acids. Germline loops: CDR1 MNHNS, CDR2 SASEGT. The CDR3 DNA reads as TGTGCCAGCAGTGAAGAACGCAATGAGCAGTTCTTC. It is translated as CASSEERNEQFF.

The gene calls are TRBV9 and TRBJ1-4; 7 nucleotides align to TRBD1. The J segment lost 10 bases and the V segment lost 5 bases, leaving 8 bases of the junction unmatched. The CDR3 contains 13 residues. CDR1 and CDR2 from the germline V gene are SGDLS and YYNGEE. This CDR3 reads CASSPGGSGKLFF. The CDR3 coding sequence is TGTGCCAGCAGTCCAGGGGGATCTGGAAAACTGTTTTTT. Looking up the rest from reference TRBV9 and TRBJ1-4 gives the full variable domain: DSGVTQTPKHLITATGQRVTLRCSPRSGDLSVYWYQQSLDQGLQFLIQYYNGEERAKGNILERFSAQQFPDLHSELNLSSLELGDSALYFCASSPGGSGKLFFGSGTQLSVL.

The J gene is TRBJ1-2, the V gene TRBV4-1, with D possibly TRBD1 on 6 matching bases. The germline V gene encodes CDR1 MGHRA and CDR2 YSYEKL. The CDR3 extends over 15 amino acids. V lost 1 base and J 2 bases, leaving 11 bases between the germline ends. The CDR3 spells CASSQGQAVNYGYTF. CDR3 bases: TGCGCCAGCAGCCAAGGACAGGCCGTAAACTATGGCTACACCTTC.

The V gene is TRBV28, the J gene TRBJ1-2, with a tentative D call TRBD1 (6 bases). The germline V and J ends were trimmed by 3 bases and 2 bases, with 7 bases remaining between them. Germline V gene data show CDR1 as MDHEN and CDR2 as SYDVKM. The CDR3 has 13 amino acids. DNA of the CDR3: TGTGCCAGCAGTTTTGGACAGAACTATGGCTACACCTTC. Protein sequence: CASSFGQNYGYTF.

This chain joins TRBV27 and TRBJ2-5, with D unresolved. V lost 3 bases to trimming and J lost 1 base, with 12 bases between them. The CDR3 is 15 residues long. Germline CDR1 and CDR2: MNHEY and SMNVEV (reference sequence). The CDR3 DNA is TGTGCCAGCAGTTTGGTAGGGAAGGCCCAAGAGACCCAGTACTTC. Translating it yields CASSLVGKAQETQYF.

V is TRBV28 and J is TRBJ1-4; D is unresolved. This CDR3 has 10 residues. V lost 8 bases, J lost 11 bases, and 9 bases lay in between. The germline gives CDR1 MDHEN, CDR2 SYDVKM. The chain's CDR3 is CASRLGKLFF. CDR3 DNA: TGTGCCAGCCGGCTCGGGAAACTGTTTTTT.

The gene calls are TRBV30 and TRBJ1-6; D is ambiguous. The CDR3 totals 15 residues. Looked up from germline, CDR1 is GTSNPN and CDR2 is SVGIG (reference sequence). V lost 2 bases to trimming and J lost 0 bases, with 8 bases between them. The CDR3 nucleotides are TGTGCCTGGAGTTCGCGGAGCTCCTATAATTCACCCCTCCACTTT. Its translation: CAWSSRSSYNSPLHF.